This T cell receptor (beta chain) was obtained from a study of blood T cells in healthy people across ages. General study results and limits: The study regarded diversity estimates from one million T cells as underestimates.

As regards this clonotype: Its antigen is currently unknown.

V lost 8 bases and J lost 4, with 12 bases in between. The CDR3 runs 14 residues. Germline CDR1 and CDR2: MNHEY and SVGEGT. Alongside a J-beta primer mix, a sample-barcoded 5' primer served in a second PCR lasting about 6 to 12 cycles. TCRdb redid the calling of the 5' RACE reads with MiXCR, one entry per CDR3 protein. The table has around 690,000 distinct CDR3 sequences, about 53% seen once; the top ten hold 30% to 40%. This clonotype was obtained from a man between 60 and 75 years old in good health. Material for sequencing was blood. V gene TRBV6-2 or TRBV6-3 combines with J gene TRBJ2-6; no reliable D call. The CDR3 nucleotides are TGTGCCAGCGGTGATGGTACGGGGGCCAACGTCCTGACTTTC. Amino acids: CASGDGTGANVLTF.